The clone carrying this T cell receptor beta chain was found a few times. Its cognate antigen is unknown. These data originate in a study of T-cell memory formation after mild COVID-19. Overall study: Clusters of TCRs were largely donor specific.

The V and J ends lost 6 bases and 1 base respectively, with 11 bases between them. The CDR3 consists of 14 residues. In germline, CDR1 is MNHEY, CDR2 SVGAGI. Findings and caveats of the study: There was a balanced CD4/CD8 profile in clones contracting day 15 to 85, and later expanders leaned CD4+.

5'RACE primed from the constant segment yielded TCR alpha and TCR beta cDNA libraries bearing sample barcodes and UMIs. TCRdb fed the 5' RACE reads into MiXCR, producing one record per CDR3 protein. Of approximately 400,000 distinct CDR3 sequences listed, approximately 18% are singletons. This rearrangement joins TRBV6-5 to TRBJ2-3; D gene uncertain. Sample: PBMCs or a T cell subset sorted from them (not recorded which). The source is a man aged 18 to 29 who had mild COVID-19 (a few samples of this study predate the infection). Cell type and time point are not known. Here the CDR3 reads CASRLESRTDTQYF. DNA for the CDR3: TGTGCCAGCAGACTGGAGTCTCGCACAGATACGCAGTATTTT.